Below are 25 T cell receptor beta chains sequenced from a single sample in a study of regulatory T cells in long-lasting Graves disease. Arm-PCR of CDR3 regions with iRepertoire HTBI primers generated TCR beta libraries. TCRdb re-called the multiplex PCR reads through MiXCR, storing one row per CDR3 protein. The table records 400,000 to 650,000 distinct CDR3 sequences, roughly 16% of them present only once. Indicated time point: newly diagnosed GD, antithyroid drugs for less than 3 months. Isolated PBMC RNA provided the starting material for the TCR library. The same data also contributed to another study, on T cells in Graves' hyperthyroidism and ophthalmopathy.

The source was peripheral blood mononuclear cells (PBMCs), collected at new diagnosis, from a patient treated with antithyroid drugs. The receptor source for this set is a woman aged 40-65 years with Graves disease.

This clonotype was found a few times. This chain links TRBV9 with TRBJ1-4; D uncertain. Between the trimmed V and J ends, which lost 0 bases and 10 bases, there was a span of 10 bases. Per germline, CDR1 SGDLS and CDR2 YYNGEE. The CDR3 runs 13 residues. CDR3 DNA: TGTGCCAGCAGCGTAGAGACGTACGGAAAACTGTTTTTT. It is translated as CASSVETYGKLFF.

Here the CDR3 reads CASTTPRDTGELFF. The CDR3 DNA is TGTGCCAGCACCACCCCCAGGGACACCGGGGAGCTGTTTTTT. The chain combines TRBV6-1 with TRBJ2-2; D is perhaps TRBD1 (5 bases). Per the germline V gene, CDR1 is MNHNS and CDR2 is SASEGT. CDR3 length: 14 residues. V lost 7 bases, J lost 3 bases, and 12 bases lay in between.

The rearrangement links TRBV18 to TRBJ1-1; D is uncertain. This CDR3 spans 16 amino acids. The germline gives CDR1 KGHSH, CDR2 LQKENI. V was shortened by 0 bases and J by 6 bases, with 17 bases between the two germline ends. The CDR3 reads CASSPPWTGDMAEAFF. As DNA, the CDR3 is TGTGCCAGCTCACCACCGTGGACGGGCGATATGGCTGAAGCTTTCTTT.

The table lists this clonotype with many counts. The DNA of the CDR3 is TGTGCCAGCAGTTTACAGGCCTACGACAAAAACATTCAGTACTTC. This translates into CASSLQAYDKNIQYF. This chain connects TRBV12-3 or TRBV12-4 to TRBJ2-4; D gene uncertain. The CDR3 covers 15 residues. Trimming took 2 bases from V and 3 from J, leaving 11 bases between them.

This clonotype appeared many times. The CDR3 spells CASSPLEYRGTEAFF. CDR3 bases: TGTGCCAGCAGCCCTTTGGAGTACCGAGGCACTGAAGCTTTCTTT. The rearrangement links TRBV3-1 to TRBJ1-1; D is unresolved. Trimming stripped 4 bases from V and 4 bases from J, with 16 bases between. The CDR3 is 15 residues long. The germline V gene has CDR1 LGHDT and CDR2 YNNKEL (reference sequence). Filled out from reference TRBV3-1 and TRBJ1-1, the complete variable domain reads DTAVSQTPKYLVTQMGNDKSIKCEQNLGHDTMYWYKQDSKKFLKIMFSYNNKELIINETVPNRFSPKSPDKAHLNLHINSLELGDSAVYFCASSPLEYRGTEAFFGQGTRLTVV.

This clonotype came up many times. CDR3 nucleotides: TGCGCCAGCAGCCGGGACATAGAGGGCTACACCTTC. It yields the protein CASSRDIEGYTF. J is TRBJ1-2 and V is TRBV5-1, with a weak D call TRBD1 (6 bases). CDR3 size: 12 residues. Germline V gene data show CDR1 as SGHRS and CDR2 as YFSETQ. V shed 4 bases and J shed 8 bases, with 12 bases lying between them. Together with reference TRBV5-1 and TRBJ1-2, the CDR3 gives the full variable domain: KAGVTQTPRYLIKTRGQQVTLSCSPISGHRSVSWYQQTPGQGLQFLFEYFSETQRNKGNFPGRFSGRQFSNSRSEMNVSTLELGDSALYLCASSRDIEGYTFGSGTRLTVV.

The chain is built from TRBV28 and TRBJ2-1; D is tentatively TRBD1 or TRBD2 (5 bases each). V lost 8 bases and J lost 1, with 15 bases in between. The CDR3 consists of 15 residues. Germline V gene lookup returns CDR1 MDHEN and CDR2 SYDVKM. In DNA form, the CDR3 reads TGTGCCAGCGGGACCAGGAGAGGGTCCTACAATGAGCAGTTCTTC. It translates to CASGTRRGSYNEQFF.

The chain couples TRBV4-1 to TRBJ1-6; D is uncertain. The ends were cut back, 4 bases at V and 6 bases at J, with 19 bases in the middle. In germline, CDR1 is MGHRA, CDR2 YSYEKL. CDR3 length: 17 amino acids. The CDR3 region has the DNA TGCGCCAGCAGCCGTTTGCCGGGGTCGTTCACTAATTCACCCCTCCACTTT. It encodes CASSRLPGSFTNSPLHF.

In its sample, this clonotype was seen many times. V and J are TRBV27 and TRBJ2-1; 7 nucleotides line up with TRBD1. The CDR3 contains 15 residues. Germline CDR1 and CDR2: MNHEY and SMNVEV (reference sequence). The ends lost 5 bases at V and 6 bases at J; junction bases unmatched: 10. The CDR3 DNA is TGTGCCAGCAGTCTGACAGGGTCCGCGTCCAATGAGCAGTTCTTC. The encoded protein is CASSLTGSASNEQFF.

This chain connects TRBV11-2 to TRBJ1-5; perhaps TRBD1 as D (5 bases). The CDR3 runs 15 residues. Trimming cost V 3 bases and J 6 bases, with 15 bases left between them. Germline V gives CDR1 SGHAT, CDR2 FQNNGV. The CDR3, as DNA: TGTGCCAGCAGCTTGGGGGGGGGAGGGCCTCAGCCCCAGCATTTT. Residues: CASSLGGGGPQPQHF.

The chain combines TRBV13 with TRBJ1-1; D perhaps matches TRBD1 (5 bases). The germline CDR1 and CDR2 sequences are PRHDT and FYEKMQ (reference sequence). The CDR3 extends over 16 amino acids. The V and J ends lost 1 base and 6 bases respectively, with 18 bases between them. CDR3 sequence (DNA): TGTGCCAGCAGCTTAGAATTTGTGGGCATGGGGGCTGAAGCTTTCTTT. Its translation: CASSLEFVGMGAEAFF.

As to this clonotype: It differs at one base from a far larger clone, so likely a read error. The CDR3 sequence is CASSLEGGTDTRYF. For the CDR3, the DNA is TGTGCCAGCAGCTTAGAGGGTGGCACAGATACGCGGTATTTT. The gene calls are TRBV11-3 and TRBJ2-3, with D hard to call. Per the germline V gene, CDR1 is SGHNT and CDR2 is YENEEA. The CDR3 has 14 residues.

Ten or more counts support this clonotype. The V and J genes are TRBV3-1 and TRBJ1-1; D not certain. The length of the CDR3 is 12 residues. The germline V and J ends were trimmed by 0 bases and 6 bases, with 5 bases remaining between them. CDR1 and CDR2 from the germline V gene are LGHDT and YNNKEL (reference sequence). The CDR3 loop is CASSQENAEAFF. The CDR3 DNA is TGTGCCAGCAGCCAAGAAAATGCTGAAGCTTTCTTT.

Of note for this clonotype: A single base is all that separates this from a far larger clone, so a read error is likely. The chain's CDR3 is CASSKLGNEQYF. In nucleotides, the CDR3 is TGTGCCAGCAGTAAACTAGGCAATGAGCAGTACTTC. The chain couples TRBV27 to TRBJ2-5; D perhaps matches TRBD2 (5 bases). Germline values: CDR1 MNHEY, CDR2 SMNVEV (reference sequence). The CDR3 is 12 residues long. The V gene lost 5 bases and the J gene lost 11 bases, with 15 bases spanning the gap.

J is TRBJ1-1 and V is TRBV14; D remains unclear. The CDR3 length is 14 residues. The V end lost 4 bases, the J end lost 5 bases, and 14 bases lay between the germline ends. Germline-derived CDR1 and CDR2 are SGHDN and FVKESK. The DNA of the CDR3 is TGTGCCAGCAGCCTGGGAAAGCTGGGGACTGAAGCTTTCTTT. Amino acid sequence: CASSLGKLGTEAFF.

This clonotype was observed at least ten times. The chain is built from TRBV2 and TRBJ1-4; TRBD1 aligns across 7 bases. Germline-derived CDR1 and CDR2 are SNHLY and FYNNEI. This CDR3 has 14 amino acids. The J segment lost 8 bases and the V segment lost 6 bases, leaving 9 bases of the junction unmatched. CDR3 amino acids: CASSPTGVEEKLFF. The CDR3 DNA reads TGTGCCAGCAGCCCAACAGGGGTGGAGGAAAAACTGTTTTTT.

This clonotype was detected a few times. The chain carries TRBV14 and TRBJ2-1; TRBD1 agrees at 9 bases. The CDR3 spans 19 residues. V was pared by 3 bases and J by 4 bases, with 16 bases of the junction left unmatched. CDR1 SGHDN and CDR2 FVKESK come from the germline V gene. CDR3 sequence reads: CASSHPGGTGGMYYNEQFF. CDR3 DNA sequence: TGTGCCAGCAGCCATCCTGGGGGAACAGGGGGCATGTATTACAATGAGCAGTTCTTC.

This clonotype was seen a handful of times. The V call is TRBV28, the J call TRBJ1-3; no firm D call. The CDR3 runs 15 residues. Germline V gene sequence: CDR1 MDHEN, CDR2 SYDVKM. Trimming pared 6 bases from V and 0 bases from J, leaving 12 bases between. The CDR3 here is CASSPGPASGNTIYF. CDR3 DNA sequence: TGTGCCAGCAGCCCCGGGCCAGCCTCTGGAAACACCATATATTTT.

This clonotype showed up just a few times. V is TRBV6-2 or TRBV6-3 and J is TRBJ1-6, with 9 positions matching TRBD1. In germline, CDR1 is MNHEY, CDR2 SVGEGT. The J segment lost 5 bases and the V segment lost 6 bases, leaving 5 bases of the junction unmatched. The CDR3 spans 15 residues. The CDR3 nucleotides read TGTGCCAGCAGATACCGGACAGGGGATAATTCACCCCTCCACTTT. As protein: CASRYRTGDNSPLHF.

This clonotype has at least ten counts. The gene calls are TRBV14 and TRBJ2-5; TRBD1 might be the D (6 bases). Trimming shortened V by 3 bases and J by 2 bases, and 13 bases separated the two germline ends. The CDR3 runs 15 residues. Germline V CDR1 and CDR2: SGHDN, FVKESK. The chain's CDR3 is CASSHDLGTQETQYF. In nucleotides, the CDR3 is TGTGCCAGCAGCCACGACTTGGGGACACAAGAGACCCAGTACTTC.

The chain has TRBV14 and TRBJ2-3, with 7 bases identical to TRBD1. CDR1 is SGHDN and CDR2 is FVKESK in the germline V gene. This CDR3 is 18 amino acids long. Germline trimming cut 0 bases from V and 9 bases from J; bases unmatched to any gene: 18. Here the CDR3 DNA reads TGTGCCAGCAGCCAAGACCTCCGACGAGGGGGCAACTCGGAAACGCAGTATTTT. Translated, it gives CASSQDLRRGGNSETQYF.

This clonotype has just a few counts. This chain joins TRBV6-2 or TRBV6-3 and TRBJ1-2; D is unresolved. The V gene's germline CDR1 is MNHEY and CDR2 SVGEGT. The CDR3 totals 17 residues. The V gene lost 0 bases and the J gene lost 3 bases, with 17 bases spanning the gap. The chain's CDR3 is CASSYSGFSGLDYGYTF. The CDR3 DNA follows: TGTGCCAGCAGTTACTCGGGGTTTTCCGGGCTAGACTATGGCTACACCTTC.

This clonotype was seen ten or more times. This sequence joins TRBV2 and TRBJ2-2, with D unresolved. Germline V lookup: CDR1 SNHLY, CDR2 FYNNEI. The CDR3 runs to 12 residues. Trimming removed 7 bases from V and 6 bases from J, with 9 bases in between. The DNA of the CDR3 is TGTGCCAGCACCACCAGTCCCGGGGAGCTGTTTTTT. Its translation: CASTTSPGELFF.

In its sample, this clonotype was seen many times. J is TRBJ1-5 and V is TRBV20-1; D is ambiguous. There are 14 residues in the CDR3. Trimming stripped 0 bases from V and 0 bases from J, with 6 bases between. Germline assignment: CDR1 DFQATT and CDR2 SNEGSKA (reference sequence). Written as DNA, the CDR3 is TGCAGTGCTAGAGATCAGCATAGCAATCAGCCCCAGCATTTT. Residues: CSARDQHSNQPQHF.

This clonotype was recorded at least ten times. A read error may explain this, as a much larger clone is one base away. V and J are TRBV18 and TRBJ1-1; 7 nucleotides line up with TRBD1. Looked up from germline, CDR1 is KGHSH and CDR2 is LQKENI. CDR3 length equals 13 residues. The V and J ends lost 8 bases and 3 bases, in that order; junction bases with no gene match: 6. DNA for the CDR3: TGTGCCAGCAGTCCTACAGGGGACACTGAAGCTTTCTTT. It yields the protein CASSPTGDTEAFF. Drawing the rest from reference TRBV18 and TRBJ1-1, the complete variable domain is NAGVMQNPRHLVRRRGQEARLRCSPMKGHSHVYWYRQLPEEGLKFMVYLQKENIIDESGMPKERFSAEFPKEGPSILRIQQVVRGDSAAYFCASSPTGDTEAFFGQGTRLTVV.